These 9 T cell receptor beta chains share one sample of origin, sequenced in a study of T cell repertoires in cytomegalovirus infection. TCRdb independently ran MiXCR on the reads; one entry per CDR3 protein. The table lists about 470,000 distinct CDR3 sequences, approximately 46% of them singletons. No antigen has been identified for these receptors. The specimen comprised cultured PBMCs, sampled from culture after CMV antigen stimulation. The receptors were sampled from a human donor in good health (CMV status not recorded). Some clones in this sample may be carry-over from other donors' samples.

This clonotype came up a few times. The chain joins TRBV7-6 to TRBJ1-6; tentative D call: TRBD1 (6 bases). There are 15 residues in the CDR3. Trimming took off 3 bases at V and 10 bases at J, with 16 bases between the two ends. Looked up from germline, CDR1 is SGHVS and CDR2 is FNYEAQ. The CDR3 nucleotides are TGTGCCAGCAGCTTTTCCGGGGGCTTCAGGTCACCCCTCCACTTT. Translated, it gives CASSFSGGFRSPLHF.

This clonotype was counted between two and nine times. The chain couples TRBV7-8 to TRBJ1-1, with D possibly matching TRBD1 (6 bases). CDR3 length: 15 residues. Per germline, CDR1 SGHVS and CDR2 FQNEAQ. V shed 5 bases and J shed 6 bases, with 19 bases lying between them. In DNA, the CDR3 is TGTGCCAGCAGCCCATTTATACAGGGAGCACCTGAAGCTTTCTTT. Its translation is CASSPFIQGAPEAFF.

The chain carries TRBV7-2 and TRBJ2-1; tentative D call: TRBD1 (5 bases). CDR1 is SGHTA and CDR2 is FQGNSA in the germline V gene. CDR3 length equals 16 residues. The V gene lost 4 bases and the J gene lost 0 bases, with 13 bases spanning the gap. The CDR3 is CASSYPRGGSYNEQFF. CDR3 nucleotides: TGTGCCAGCAGCTACCCTAGGGGCGGCTCCTACAATGAGCAGTTCTTC.

DNA of the CDR3: TGTGCCAGCAGTGAAGGGGTGTGGCAACTCACAGATACGCAGTATTTT. Its translation: CASSEGVWQLTDTQYF. The chain uses TRBV6-5 and TRBJ2-3; possibly TRBD1 for D (5 bases). CDR1 MNHEY and CDR2 SVGAGI come from the germline V gene. Between the trimmed V and J ends, which lost 5 bases and 2 bases, there was a span of 17 bases. The CDR3 covers 16 residues.

This clonotype has a handful of counts. V gene TRBV15 combines with J gene TRBJ1-2; D is ambiguous. The CDR3 runs 16 residues. Looked up from germline, CDR1 is LNHNV and CDR2 is YYDKDF (reference sequence). The V and J ends lost 0 bases and 2 bases respectively, with 13 bases between them. The CDR3 DNA reads TGTGCCACCAGCAGAGATAATCACAGACCGAACTATGGCTACACCTTC. Translated, it gives CATSRDNHRPNYGYTF.

The chain employs TRBV27 and TRBJ2-1; D is ambiguous. The ends were cut back, 4 bases at V and 6 bases at J, with 13 bases in the middle. The length of the CDR3 is 14 residues. The germline gives CDR1 MNHEY, CDR2 SMNVEV (reference sequence). CDR3 sequence reads: CASSWSGPGNEQFF. DNA for the CDR3: TGTGCCAGCAGTTGGTCGGGCCCCGGCAATGAGCAGTTCTTC.

This clonotype was seen only a few times. The chain employs TRBV7-4 and TRBJ1-1; 12 bases are shared with TRBD1. This CDR3 region has 18 residues. Germline V CDR1 and CDR2: SGHVT, SQSDAQ. V trimming: 6 bases; J trimming: 1 base; junction bases outside the gene matches: 12. CDR3 loop: CASRKGGDRGLPNTEAFF. As DNA, the CDR3 is TGTGCCAGCAGAAAAGGTGGGGACAGGGGGCTTCCGAACACTGAAGCTTTCTTT.

There are a few counts of this clonotype. The chain recombines TRBV7-8 with TRBJ2-1, with D possibly being TRBD1 (6 bases). Germline V gives CDR1 SGHVS, CDR2 FQNEAQ. Trimming shortened V by 2 bases and J by 8 bases, and 10 bases separated the two germline ends. The CDR3 length is 13 residues. For the CDR3, the DNA is TGTGCCAGCAGCTTATCCAGGGGCGATGAGCAGTTCTTC. This translates into CASSLSRGDEQFF.

The chain is built from TRBV7-9 and TRBJ2-1; 9 bases align to TRBD2. In germline, CDR1 is SEHNR, CDR2 FQNEAQ (reference sequence). Trimming cost V 1 base and J 6 bases; bases outside gene matches: 7. The CDR3 spans 16 residues. CDR3 DNA: TGTGCCAGCAGCTTAGGTGCGGGAGGGCCACTCAATGAGCAGTTCTTC. As protein: CASSLGAGGPLNEQFF.